What follows is one T cell receptor beta chain and its context. Its specificity is unknown. Compared with germline, one end of the junction differs, possibly owing to a read error. Co-extraction of both nucleic acids (RNA and DNA) used about 17-31 mg of unsorted bulk tissue. The data originate from a study of tumor-infiltrating lymphocytes in primary liver carcinoma. Starting from approximately 500 ng of total RNA, TCR beta cDNA was produced with a primer in the constant region. Researchers made the TCR beta libraries by running three nested multiplex PCR rounds with slightly modified ARM-PCR. Rounds one and two of PCR, each of around 9 cycles, were primed with TRBV1-TRBV30 forward primers and a C-beta reverse primer. TCRdb used MiXCR to reprocess the multiplex PCR reads, holding one entry per CDR3 protein. The top ten clones hold around 9.1% of a sample with about 99,000 distinct CDR3 sequences, approximately 68% of them seen once.

The CDR3 runs 15 residues. The germline gives CDR1 MGHRA, CDR2 YSYEKL. Study-wide results and caveats: Only about 8-24% of top clones were detected in each of the five tumor regions.

The rearrangement uses TRBV4-1 and TRBJ2-7, with D perhaps being TRBD1 or TRBD2 (6 bases each). The sequence was collected from a woman in her fifties or sixties with primary liver carcinoma and hepatitis B virus infection. The sequenced material came from liver tumor tissue from sampling region 5. The subset denotes: tumor region T5, tumor centre. The CDR3 sequence is CASSHPGEGGKKQYF. The CDR3 DNA is TGCGCCAGTAGCCACCCTGGAGAAGGGGGGAAAAAACAGTACTTC.